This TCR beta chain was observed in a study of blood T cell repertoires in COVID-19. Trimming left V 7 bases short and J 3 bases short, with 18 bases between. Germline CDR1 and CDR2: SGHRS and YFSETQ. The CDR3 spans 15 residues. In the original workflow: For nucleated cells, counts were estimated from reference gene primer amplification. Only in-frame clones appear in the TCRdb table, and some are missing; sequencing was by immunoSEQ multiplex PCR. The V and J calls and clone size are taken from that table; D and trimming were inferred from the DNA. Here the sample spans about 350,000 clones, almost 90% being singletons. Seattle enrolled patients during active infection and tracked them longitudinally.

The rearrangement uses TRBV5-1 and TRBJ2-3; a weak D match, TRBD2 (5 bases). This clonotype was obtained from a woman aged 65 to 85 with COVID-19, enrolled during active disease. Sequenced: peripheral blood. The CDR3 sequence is CASSGADPFTDTQYF. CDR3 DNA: TGCGCCAGCTCAGGAGCGGACCCCTTTACAGATACGCAGTATTTT.